This T cell receptor (beta chain) was captured by sequencing in a study of T cell repertoires in cytomegalovirus infection. Whole-study context: Through public TCR beta signatures, both CMV infection and matching HLA type were indicated.

V was pared by 2 bases and J by 2 bases, with 12 bases of the junction left unmatched. CDR1 SGHTA and CDR2 FQGNSA come from the germline V gene. The CDR3 has 19 residues. This clonotype was observed many times. Antigen specificity is unknown. MiXCR, run by TCRdb on the reads, gives a single entry per CDR3 protein. The table includes 200,000 to 300,000 distinct CDR3 sequences, approximately 7% detected once. Whole-study findings and limits: HLA-C-restricted CMV clonotypes gave the most frequent clonotype in two of eight donors.

This clonotype was sampled from a human donor in good health (CMV status not recorded). Some clones in this sample may be carry-over from other donors' samples. The sequencing sample was made of PBMCs. V gene TRBV7-2 combines with J gene TRBJ1-5; 10 positions agree with TRBD1. CDR3 sequence (DNA): TGTGCCAGCAGCTTAAGGCAGGGCCACGGACAGGGGGGCAATCAGCCCCAGCATTTT. This sequence encodes CASSLRQGHGQGGNQPQHF.